This T cell receptor beta chain was retrieved from a study of blood T cells in healthy people across ages. Regarding the study as a whole: The unknown donor CMV status may have confounded expanded clonotype changes.

A word on this clonotype: Its specificity is not known.

This CDR3 has 15 residues. Deletions cut 2 bases from V and 4 bases from J, with 14 bases between. Germline V gene sequence: CDR1 MDHEN, CDR2 SYDVKM. Using a J-beta primer mix together with a sample-barcoded 5' primer, a second PCR was run for roughly 6 to 11 cycles. TCRdb fed the 5' RACE reads into MiXCR, producing one record per CDR3 protein. The sample yields roughly 800,000 distinct CDR3 sequences, about 26% seen once. Each sample had at least 6 million PBMCs isolated. These same data were also listed under a study on T cells of mothers and their children. That work adds: Donors comprised three healthy Caucasian mothers plus their six children.

V is TRBV28 and J is TRBJ1-1, with D uncertain. Sequencing was carried out using blood. The receptor was isolated from a boy between 5 and 17 years old in good health. The CDR3 is CASSLRGAGLTEAFF. The CDR3 DNA sequence: TGTGCCAGCAGTTTACGGGGTGCTGGACTCACTGAAGCTTTCTTT. Full variable domain (remainder filled in from reference TRBV28 and TRBJ1-1): DVKVTQSSRYLVKRTGEKVFLECVQDMDHENMFWYRQDPGLGLRLIYFSYDVKMKEKGDIPEGYSVSREKKERFSLILESASTNQTSMYLCASSLRGAGLTEAFFGQGTRLTVV.